This entry lists 2 T cell receptor beta chains sequenced from one sample in a study of blood T cell repertoires in COVID-19. Some clones are missing from TCRdb's copy, which holds only in-frame ones; the method was immunoSEQ multiplex PCR. The repertoire holds roughly 170,000 clones, with approximately 87% as singletons. Sequenced: peripheral blood. Receptors were obtained from a woman in her seventies with COVID-19, enrolled during active disease.

The chain employs TRBV7-9 and TRBJ1-2; D gene ambiguous. Per germline, CDR1 SEHNR and CDR2 FQNEAQ (reference sequence). V was pared by 2 bases and J by 0 bases, with 10 bases between. This CDR3 contains 15 residues. The CDR3 DNA is TGTGCCAGCAGCTTACTTGATGCTACTAACTATGGCTACACCTTC. Residues: CASSLLDATNYGYTF.

The genes are TRBV19 and TRBJ2-2; 9 positions agree with TRBD1. V shed 5 bases and J 4 bases; nucleotides not matched to a gene: 11. Germline lookup yields CDR1 LNHDA and CDR2 SQIVND (reference sequence). The CDR3 is made up of 17 amino acids. CDR3 DNA: TGTGCCAGTAGTCCTTTGTCCGGGACAGGGCTCACCGGGGAGCTGTTTTTT. Residues: CASSPLSGTGLTGELFF.